This T cell receptor (beta chain) was captured in a study of radiotherapy plus CTLA-4 blockade in lung cancer. Findings and limits, study-wide: Tumor-origin TCR clones grew in blood after radiotherapy plus ipilimumab.

Comment on this clone: Its antigen remains unknown.

Sequencing was performed with immunoSEQ multiplex PCR; in TCRdb, only in-frame clones are kept and a portion is missing. This table holds 95,000 to 150,000 clones, 85% to 90% found once. Trimming left V 6 bases short and J 1 base short, with 12 bases between. The CDR3 totals 14 residues. Per germline, CDR1 ENHRY and CDR2 SYGVKD. The rearrangement uses TRBV10-3 and TRBJ1-1; D gene uncertain. Sequenced material: peripheral blood, taken from a patient treated with radiotherapy plus ipilimumab. This TCR came from a human donor with non-small cell lung cancer that progressed on radiotherapy plus ipilimumab. DNA for the CDR3: TGTGCCATCAGCGACCTAGATCCGAACACTGAAGCTTTCTTT. Translating gives CAISDLDPNTEAFF.